These 14 T cell receptor beta chains were all obtained from the same sample, sequenced in a study of T-cell memory formation after mild COVID-19. TCRdb reprocessed the 5' RACE reads with MiXCR, giving one entry per CDR3 protein. The table records 35,000 to 40,000 distinct CDR3 sequences, 5% to 7% of them present only once. Sequenced material: PBMCs or a T cell subset sorted from them (not recorded which). Receptors were obtained from an adult who had mild COVID-19 (a few samples of this study predate the infection). Cell type and time point are not known.

Many counts were recorded for this clonotype. The V call is TRBV5-1, the J call TRBJ1-5, with a possible D match to TRBD1 (5 bases). The CDR3 is 15 residues long. With 0 bases removed from V and 5 bases from J, the gap between germline ends came to 12 bases. Germline V gene lookup returns CDR1 SGHRS and CDR2 YFSETQ. The CDR3 bases are TGCGCCAGCAGCTTGGGGGTGGCGGGGGATCAGCCCCAGCATTTT. Translation: CASSLGVAGDQPQHF.

This clonotype showed up just a few times. This chain joins TRBV5-5 and TRBJ2-5; D is ambiguous. The CDR3 contains 12 residues. The germline V gene has CDR1 SGHKS and CDR2 YYEKEE (reference sequence). V gave up 4 bases and J gave up 5 bases, with 9 bases separating them. CDR3 sequence (DNA): TGTGCCAGCAGCCGGAACGAGGAGACCCAGTACTTC. Its protein product is CASSRNEETQYF.

V and J are TRBV7-2 and TRBJ2-1; D not resolved. The CDR3 consists of 13 residues. With 5 bases removed from V and 5 bases from J, the gap between germline ends came to 10 bases. Germline V gene sequence: CDR1 SGHTA, CDR2 FQGNSA. The CDR3 is CASSTSRDNEQFF. CDR3 nucleotide sequence: TGTGCCAGCAGCACCTCCAGAGACAATGAGCAGTTCTTC.

This clonotype was counted ten times or more. The chain employs TRBV7-2 and TRBJ2-1, with D possibly TRBD2 on 5 matching bases. V gave up 5 bases and J gave up 2 bases, with 13 bases separating them. The germline CDR1 and CDR2 sequences are SGHTA and FQGNSA. The CDR3 loop spans 15 amino acids. CDR3 sequence reads: CASSPRGVTYNEQFF. The CDR3 nucleotides are TGTGCCAGCAGCCCCCGGGGAGTCACCTACAATGAGCAGTTCTTC.

There are a few counts of this clonotype. V gene TRBV9 combines with J gene TRBJ1-2; 9 bases are shared with TRBD1. This CDR3 comprises 14 residues. V shed 2 bases and J 2 bases; nucleotides not matched to a gene: 1. The germline V gene encodes CDR1 SGDLS and CDR2 YYNGEE. The DNA of the CDR3 is TGTGCCAGCAGCGTCACAGGGGGCAACTATGGCTACACCTTC. Encoded protein: CASSVTGGNYGYTF.

The chain has TRBV4-1 and TRBJ2-3; TRBD2 aligns across 8 bases. V lost 4 bases to trimming and J lost 6 bases; unmatched junction nucleotides: 9. Germline CDR1 MGHRA, CDR2 YSYEKL. CDR3 length equals 15 residues. This CDR3 reads CASSPGAGGGDTQYF. The CDR3 DNA reads TGCGCCAGCAGCCCGGGGGCGGGGGGTGGTGATACGCAGTATTTT.

This clonotype was seen many times. The chain recombines TRBV7-2 with TRBJ2-5, with 9 bases fitting TRBD1. The CDR3 runs to 17 residues. Losses at the gene ends were 2 bases for V and 5 bases for J; bases not matched to a gene: 12. The germline gives CDR1 SGHTA, CDR2 FQGNSA. CDR3 sequence: CASSLPSGTGSRETQYF. The CDR3 DNA sequence: TGTGCCAGCAGCTTACCCTCGGGGACAGGGTCCCGGGAGACCCAGTACTTC.

The chain couples TRBV6-2 or TRBV6-3 to TRBJ2-5; 7 bases agree with TRBD1. This CDR3 spans 14 amino acids. The V gene's germline CDR1 is MNHEY and CDR2 SVGEGT. J gave up 5 bases and V 6 bases, and 9 bases lay outside the gene matches. CDR3 protein: CASSRGTGVETQYF. For the CDR3, the DNA is TGTGCCAGCAGCCGAGGAACAGGGGTTGAGACCCAGTACTTC.

This clonotype was seen at least ten times. The rearrangement joins TRBV5-1 to TRBJ2-7; 10 bases agree with TRBD1. CDR1 and CDR2 (germline): SGHRS, YFSETQ. The V segment lost 4 bases and the J segment 5 bases; nucleotides outside the gene matches: 6. The CDR3 loop spans 14 amino acids. The CDR3 is CASSPGTGEDEQYF. CDR3 nucleotide sequence: TGCGCCAGCAGCCCGGGGACAGGGGAAGACGAGCAGTACTTC.

The genes are TRBV11-2 and TRBJ2-7; TRBD2 agrees at 12 bases. The V gene's germline CDR1 is SGHAT and CDR2 FQNNGV. The CDR3 is 16 amino acids. Germline trimming cut 5 bases from V and 3 bases from J; bases unmatched to any gene: 8. The CDR3 DNA reads as TGTGCCAGCAGCCCGACTAGCGGGAGCTCAGGCTACGAGCAGTACTTC. It is translated as CASSPTSGSSGYEQYF.

This rearrangement joins TRBV24-1 to TRBJ1-2; 9 nucleotides line up with TRBD1. Germline CDR1 reads KGHDR; CDR2 reads SFDVKD. The CDR3 runs 16 residues. The V and J ends lost 2 bases and 4 bases, in that order; junction bases with no gene match: 7. The CDR3 DNA is TGTGCCACCAGTGATTCGATTACAGGGGGCATCTATGGCTACACCTTC. Translating it yields CATSDSITGGIYGYTF.

This clonotype was seen many times. This sequence joins TRBV7-8 and TRBJ2-7; tentative D call: TRBD2 (5 bases). This CDR3 is 13 amino acids long. The ends were cut back, 2 bases at V and 4 bases at J, with 9 bases in the middle. The germline V gene encodes CDR1 SGHVS and CDR2 FQNEAQ. This CDR3 is CASSLSSGYEQYF. DNA of the CDR3: TGTGCCAGCAGCTTATCATCGGGATACGAGCAGTACTTC.

At least ten counts were recorded for this clonotype. The V and J genes are TRBV7-2 and TRBJ2-7; 8 nucleotides align to TRBD1. The CDR3 sequence is 13 residues long. Germline CDR1 reads SGHTA; CDR2 reads FQGNSA. Trimming took 5 bases from V and 5 from J; bases not matched to a gene: 5. The CDR3 region is CASSRGTGNEQYF. The CDR3 region has the DNA TGTGCCAGCAGCCGCGGGACAGGCAACGAGCAGTACTTC. The full variable domain, its missing parts supplied by reference TRBV7-2 and TRBJ2-7, is GAGVSQSPSNKVTEKGKDVELRCDPISGHTALYWYRQSLGQGLEFLIYFQGNSAPDKSGLPSDRFSAERTGGSVSTLTIQRTQQEDSAVYLCASSRGTGNEQYFGPGTRLTVT.

The chain is built from TRBV25-1 and TRBJ1-5; D perhaps matches TRBD1 (5 bases). Deletions cut 6 bases from V and 2 bases from J, with 11 bases between. Germline-derived CDR1 and CDR2 are MGHDK and SYGVNS. CDR3 size: 14 residues. The CDR3 DNA reads TGTGCCAGCAGCCCAAGGGGTGGCAATCAGCCCCAGCATTTT. Translation: CASSPRGGNQPQHF. The variable domain in full, completed from reference TRBV25-1 and TRBJ1-5, reads EADIYQTPRYLVIGTGKKITLECSQTMGHDKMYWYQQDPGMELHLIHYSYGVNSTEKGDLSSESTVSRIRTEHFPLTLESARPSHTSQYLCASSPRGGNQPQHFGDGTRLSIL.